This is a list of T cell receptor beta chains from one sample in a study of blood T cell repertoires in COVID-19. Produced via immunoSEQ multiplex PCR; TCRdb's table is partial and in-frame only. The data contain fewer than 150,000 clones, around 90% of them seen just once; the ten biggest clones take up roughly 8%. The sequencing input was peripheral blood. These receptors were obtained from a human donor in a cohort sampled during active COVID-19. Both conserved end residues are part of each CDR3. A D gene is named only where the DNA matches it firmly. The listing skips clone size in some rows; elsewhere it reads once, few, many or a size class.

>TRBD1|15|TRBV7-9|TRBJ2-3|.
TGTGCCAGCAGCCGGACAGGGAACGAAGCAGATACGCAGTATTTT
CASSRTGNEADTQYF
>TRBD1|14|TRBV29-1|TRBJ2-2|.
TGCAGCGCACGACAGGGGACGTACACCGGGGAGCTGTTTTTT
CSARQGTYTGELFF
>.|17|TRBV28|TRBJ2-5|.
TGTGCCAGCCCTCCCCCCGACAGGGATCGGGAGTGGAAGACCCAGTACTTC
CASPPPDRDREWKTQYF
>TRBD1|13|TRBV19|TRBJ1-1|.
TGTGCCAGTCGGACAGGGGTGGGCACTGAAGCTTTCTTT
CASRTGVGTEAFF
>.|10|TRBV20-1|TRBJ1-1|.
TGCAGTGCTACAGGGACTGAAGCTTTCTTT
CSATGTEAFF
>TRBD1|16|TRBV11-2|TRBJ2-1|few
TGTGCCAGCAGCACATTACAGGGGGCGGCCTACAATGAGCAGTTCTTC
CASSTLQGAAYNEQFF
>.|15|TRBV10-3|TRBJ1-6|.
TGTGCCATCAGTGAGGCGGGGCAGTATAATTCACCCCTCCACTTT
CAISEAGQYNSPLHF
>.|16|TRBV5-8|TRBJ1-5|.
TGTGCCAGCAGTATACACAGGGATGATAGCAATCAGCCCCAGCATTTT
CASSIHRDDSNQPQHF
>TRBD1|16|TRBV9|TRBJ2-5|.
TGTGCCAGCAGCCCACGGGGGACAGGGGGCACGGTGACCCAGTACTTC
CASSPRGTGGTVTQYF
>TRBD2|14|TRBV2|TRBJ2-1|.
TGTGCCAGCATAACTAGCGGGAGGGCAAATGAGCAGTTCTTC
CASITSGRANEQFF
>.|12|TRBV28|TRBJ1-6|.
TGTGCCAGTGGCGGGAGGGACTCACCCTTCCACTTT
CASGGRDSPFHF
>TRBD2|16|TRBV5-1|TRBJ2-2|.
TGCGCCAGCAGCTTGTCCGGGACTAGCGCGACCGGGGAGCTGTTTTTT
CASSLSGTSATGELFF
>TRBD1|14|TRBV19|TRBJ2-2|.
TGTGCCAGTATCGACAGGGGATGGGCCGGGGAGCTGTTTTTT
CASIDRGWAGELFF
>TRBD2|15|TRBV28|TRBJ2-3|once
TGTGCCAGCAGTTTAAGGCGGGAGGGATCAGATACGCAGTATTTT
CASSLRREGSDTQYF
>.|15|TRBV14|TRBJ1-3|once
TGTGCCAGCAGCCAGGGACTGTCGAATGGAAACACCATATATTTT
CASSQGLSNGNTIYF
>.|12|TRBV4-2|TRBJ2-1|.
TGTGCCAGCAGCCCAACTAGGGATGAGCAGTTCTTC
CASSPTRDEQFF
>TRBD1|15|TRBV27|TRBJ2-5|.
TGTGCCAGCAGTTTTGCCGGGACAGGCCAAGAGACCCAGTACTTC
CASSFAGTGQETQYF
>.|13|TRBV9|TRBJ1-1|.
TGTGCCAGCAGCGTTGGGGGCCAGCAGCCGGGGCCCTTT
CASSVGGQQPGPF
>.|16|TRBV19|TRBJ1-6|.
TGTGCCAGTACCGATCCGGCGACAGGCCCCAATTCACCCCTCCACTTT
CASTDPATGPNSPLHF
>.|12|TRBV12-3/TRBV12-4|TRBJ1-5|.
TGTGCCAGCAGTAGGGGGACTCAGCCCCAGCATTTT
CASSRGTQPQHF
>.|15|TRBV3-1/TRBV3-2|TRBJ2-2|.
TGTGCCAGCAGCCAAGGGGGCGGGGGCCCCGGGGAGCTGTTTTTT
CASSQGGGGPGELFF
>TRBD1|14|TRBV6-5|TRBJ2-3|.
TGTGCCAGTTGGCTACAGGGGGCCCCAGATACGCAGTATTTT
CASWLQGAPDTQYF
>.|14|TRBV7-6|TRBJ2-7|.
TGTGCCAGCAGCCCCCGCACGGCGGGGGCCGAGCAGTACTTC
CASSPRTAGAEQYF
>.|13|TRBV7-2|TRBJ2-3|.
TGTGCCAGCAGCTTACCTTCCACAGATACGCAGTATTTT
CASSLPSTDTQYF
>.|14|TRBV5-8|TRBJ2-6|.
TGTGCCAGCAGCCACCGTACAGGGGCCAACGTCCTGACTTTC
CASSHRTGANVLTF
>.|13|TRBV7-9|TRBJ1-2|.
TGTGCCAGCAGCTTAAGTACGGACTATGGCTACACCTTC
CASSLSTDYGYTF
>.|13|TRBV19|TRBJ1-5|.
TGTGCCAGTAGCAGAACAGGGCAACAGCCCCAGCATTTT
CASSRTGQQPQHF
>.|11|TRBV12-5|TRBJ2-7|once
TGTGCTAGTGGTTCTAACTACGAGCAGTACTTC
CASGSNYEQYF